These T cell receptor beta chains were read from a single sample in a study of identifying expanded T cells in peripheral blood. TCRdb's copy holds only in-frame clones and misses some; the assay was immunoSEQ multiplex PCR. The sample holds 100,000 to 150,000 clones, 75% to 90% seen once. The source material was blood. These receptors all stem from a person aged 18 to 75 in good health. Both conserved end residues are part of each CDR3. Each record gives: clone size, J gene, V gene, CDR3 length, D gene, CDR3 protein, CDR3 DNA. The D gene is left open where the match is weak. Expanded clones are given a class, and other clones once, few, many or no size at all.

clone size: .; J gene: TRBJ2-7; V gene: TRBV5-1; CDR3 length: 15; D gene: TRBD1; CDR3 protein: CASSLEGQGIHEQYF; CDR3 DNA: TGCGCCAGCAGCTTGGAGGGACAGGGTATCCACGAGCAGTACTTC
clone size: .; J gene: TRBJ2-5; V gene: TRBV27; CDR3 length: 17; D gene: TRBD2; CDR3 protein: CASRMTGLAGVWETQYF; CDR3 DNA: TGTGCCAGCAGAATGACGGGACTAGCGGGAGTCTGGGAGACCCAGTACTTC
clone size: .; J gene: TRBJ2-5; V gene: TRBV19; CDR3 length: 12; D gene: TRBD1; CDR3 protein: CASEDRQETQYF; CDR3 DNA: TGTGCCAGCGAGGACAGGCAAGAGACCCAGTACTTC
clone size: .; J gene: TRBJ2-3; V gene: TRBV6-6; CDR3 length: 16; D gene: TRBD2; CDR3 protein: CASSPRGRGVTDTQYF; CDR3 DNA: TGTGCCAGCAGTCCCCGTGGGCGGGGGGTCACAGATACGCAGTATTTT
clone size: .; J gene: TRBJ1-2; V gene: TRBV18; CDR3 length: 14; D gene: TRBD1; CDR3 protein: CASSDGTGNYGYTF; CDR3 DNA: TGTGCCAGCTCCGATGGGACAGGGAACTATGGCTACACCTTC
clone size: .; J gene: TRBJ1-1; V gene: TRBV5-1; CDR3 length: 19; D gene: .; CDR3 protein: CASSLGGELYRSWGTEAFF; CDR3 DNA: TGCGCCAGCAGCTTGGGAGGGGAATTATACAGGAGCTGGGGCACTGAAGCTTTCTTT
clone size: .; J gene: TRBJ1-5; V gene: TRBV28; CDR3 length: 16; D gene: TRBD1; CDR3 protein: CASSLLGAGGDQPQHF; CDR3 DNA: TGTGCCAGCAGTTTACTCGGGGCAGGGGGAGATCAGCCCCAGCATTTT
clone size: .; J gene: TRBJ2-7; V gene: TRBV5-4; CDR3 length: 15; D gene: .; CDR3 protein: CASSLAGAHSYEQYF; CDR3 DNA: TGTGCCAGCAGCTTGGCAGGGGCCCACTCCTACGAGCAGTACTTC
clone size: .; J gene: TRBJ2-7; V gene: TRBV2; CDR3 length: 12; D gene: TRBD1; CDR3 protein: CASSLGTGEQYF; CDR3 DNA: TGTGCCAGCAGTCTGGGGACAGGCGAGCAGTACTTC
clone size: .; J gene: TRBJ2-5; V gene: TRBV4-1; CDR3 length: 14; D gene: .; CDR3 protein: CASSHHGSQETQYF; CDR3 DNA: TGCGCCAGCAGCCACCACGGGAGTCAAGAGACCCAGTACTTC
clone size: once; J gene: TRBJ2-3; V gene: TRBV23-1; CDR3 length: 15; D gene: TRBD2; CDR3 protein: CASSQGAGGTDTQYF; CDR3 DNA: TGCGCCAGCAGTCAGGGAGCGGGAGGCACAGATACGCAGTATTTT
clone size: .; J gene: TRBJ2-3; V gene: TRBV7-2; CDR3 length: 14; D gene: .; CDR3 protein: CASSLAVVSDTQYF; CDR3 DNA: TGTGCCAGCAGCTTAGCGGTAGTGTCAGATACGCAGTATTTT
clone size: .; J gene: TRBJ2-3; V gene: TRBV7-9; CDR3 length: 13; D gene: TRBD1; CDR3 protein: CASRPTGADTQYF; CDR3 DNA: TGTGCCAGCAGACCCACAGGGGCAGATACGCAGTATTTT
clone size: .; J gene: TRBJ2-5; V gene: TRBV7-2; CDR3 length: 15; D gene: TRBD1; CDR3 protein: CASSRRDRGPETQYF; CDR3 DNA: TGTGCCAGCAGCCGCCGGGACAGGGGGCCAGAGACCCAGTACTTC
clone size: once; J gene: TRBJ1-2; V gene: TRBV5-1; CDR3 length: 15; D gene: .; CDR3 protein: CACRDVNKLIYGYTF; CDR3 DNA: TGCGCCTGCCGGGACGTAAACAAGCTAATCTATGGCTACACCTTC
clone size: once; J gene: TRBJ2-2; V gene: TRBV7-6; CDR3 length: 15; D gene: .; CDR3 protein: CASSLTGRITGELFF; CDR3 DNA: TGTGCCAGCAGCCTAACGGGCAGAATAACCGGGGAGCTGTTTTTT
clone size: few; J gene: TRBJ1-4; V gene: TRBV7-2; CDR3 length: 14; D gene: .; CDR3 protein: CASSSGTLNEKLFF; CDR3 DNA: TGTGCCAGCAGCTCCGGGACACTCAATGAAAAACTGTTTTTT
clone size: medium-sized; J gene: TRBJ2-7; V gene: TRBV25-1; CDR3 length: 16; D gene: TRBD1; CDR3 protein: CASSTEAGTGVHEQYF; CDR3 DNA: TGTGCCAGCAGTACGGAAGCCGGGACAGGGGTACACGAGCAGTACTTC
clone size: .; J gene: TRBJ2-1; V gene: TRBV19; CDR3 length: 14; D gene: .; CDR3 protein: CASSIPRFVDEQFF; CDR3 DNA: TGTGCCAGTAGTATCCCGCGGTTTGTCGATGAGCAGTTCTTC
clone size: .; J gene: TRBJ1-2; V gene: TRBV6-6; CDR3 length: 14; D gene: TRBD1; CDR3 protein: CASSSDRSNYGYTF; CDR3 DNA: TGTGCCAGCAGCTCGGACAGGTCCAACTATGGCTACACCTTC
clone size: .; J gene: TRBJ1-4; V gene: TRBV2; CDR3 length: 15; D gene: TRBD1; CDR3 protein: CASTTGTGVNEKLFF; CDR3 DNA: TGTGCCAGCACCACCGGGACAGGGGTAAATGAAAAACTGTTTTTT
clone size: .; J gene: TRBJ1-3; V gene: TRBV6-1; CDR3 length: 15; D gene: .; CDR3 protein: CASSGHTGGGNTIYF; CDR3 DNA: TGTGCCAGCAGTGGCCATACGGGAGGAGGAAACACCATATATTTT
clone size: once; J gene: TRBJ1-1; V gene: TRBV29-1; CDR3 length: 14; D gene: .; CDR3 protein: CSVALLGARSEAFF; CDR3 DNA: TGCAGCGTCGCCCTTTTGGGGGCGCGCTCTGAAGCTTTCTTT
clone size: .; J gene: TRBJ1-4; V gene: TRBV19; CDR3 length: 14; D gene: .; CDR3 protein: CASSSTRANEKLFF; CDR3 DNA: TGTGCCAGTAGTTCCACAAGAGCTAATGAAAAACTGTTTTTT
clone size: .; J gene: TRBJ2-3; V gene: TRBV9; CDR3 length: 15; D gene: .; CDR3 protein: CASSVVGLVTDTQYF; CDR3 DNA: TGTGCCAGCAGCGTGGTGGGGCTCGTCACAGATACGCAGTATTTT
clone size: .; J gene: TRBJ1-2; V gene: TRBV19; CDR3 length: 16; D gene: .; CDR3 protein: CASKAPSKKRGYGYTF; CDR3 DNA: TGTGCCAGTAAGGCCCCTTCGAAGAAAAGGGGCTATGGCTACACCTTC
clone size: .; J gene: TRBJ2-1; V gene: TRBV11-2; CDR3 length: 17; D gene: .; CDR3 protein: CASTSYNGRRPYNEQFF; CDR3 DNA: TGTGCCAGCACCTCTTATAATGGGAGAAGACCCTACAATGAGCAGTTCTTC
clone size: .; J gene: TRBJ2-3; V gene: TRBV7-9; CDR3 length: 18; D gene: .; CDR3 protein: CASSLRTPKKGFTDTQYF; CDR3 DNA: TGTGCCAGCAGCTTGCGTACCCCTAAGAAGGGGTTCACAGATACGCAGTATTTT
clone size: .; J gene: TRBJ2-3; V gene: TRBV6-5; CDR3 length: 15; D gene: TRBD1; CDR3 protein: CASSYSQGATDTQYF; CDR3 DNA: TGTGCCAGCAGTTACTCGCAGGGGGCAACAGATACGCAGTATTTT
clone size: .; J gene: TRBJ2-7; V gene: TRBV25-1; CDR3 length: 11; D gene: .; CDR3 protein: CASSDNVKQYF; CDR3 DNA: TGTGCCAGCAGCGACAATGTGAAGCAGTACTTC
clone size: few; J gene: TRBJ1-3; V gene: TRBV29-1; CDR3 length: 12; D gene: .; CDR3 protein: CSVAGSGNTIYF; CDR3 DNA: TGCAGCGTGGCCGGCTCTGGAAACACCATATATTTT
clone size: .; J gene: TRBJ2-2; V gene: TRBV28; CDR3 length: 11; D gene: .; CDR3 protein: CASSRERELFF; CDR3 DNA: TGTGCCAGCAGTCGAGAAAGGGAGCTGTTTTTT
clone size: .; J gene: TRBJ2-5; V gene: TRBV2; CDR3 length: 14; D gene: .; CDR3 protein: CASSPTGEGETQYF; CDR3 DNA: TGTGCCAGCAGTCCCACAGGGGAGGGGGAGACCCAGTACTTC
clone size: once; J gene: TRBJ2-3; V gene: TRBV5-1; CDR3 length: 14; D gene: .; CDR3 protein: CASSLDRPGGTQYF; CDR3 DNA: TGCGCCAGCAGCTTGGATCGGCCCGGGGGTACGCAGTATTTT
clone size: .; J gene: TRBJ2-1; V gene: TRBV13; CDR3 length: 15; D gene: TRBD1; CDR3 protein: CASSYSDRGQGEQFF; CDR3 DNA: TGTGCCAGCAGCTACTCGGACAGGGGGCAGGGTGAGCAGTTCTTC
clone size: .; J gene: TRBJ2-3; V gene: TRBV2; CDR3 length: 15; D gene: TRBD2; CDR3 protein: CASRPTSGRSDTQYF; CDR3 DNA: TGTGCCAGCAGACCGACTAGCGGGAGGTCAGATACGCAGTATTTT
clone size: .; J gene: TRBJ2-3; V gene: TRBV28; CDR3 length: 16; D gene: TRBD1; CDR3 protein: CASSSPQGKTTDTQYF; CDR3 DNA: TGTGCCAGCAGTTCCCCACAGGGGAAGACAACAGATACGCAGTATTTT